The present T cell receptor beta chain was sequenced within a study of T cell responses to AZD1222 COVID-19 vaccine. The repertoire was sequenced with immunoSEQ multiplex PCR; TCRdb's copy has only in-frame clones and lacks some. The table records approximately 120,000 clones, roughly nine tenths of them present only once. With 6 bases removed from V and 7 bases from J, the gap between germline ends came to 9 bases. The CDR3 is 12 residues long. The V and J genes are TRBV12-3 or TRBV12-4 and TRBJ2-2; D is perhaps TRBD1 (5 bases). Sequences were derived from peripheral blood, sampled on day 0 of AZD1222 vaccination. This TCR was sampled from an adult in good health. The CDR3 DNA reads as TGTGCCAGCAGAAGGGGTGGCGGGGAGCTGTTTTTT. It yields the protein CASRRGGGELFF.